What follows is one T cell receptor (beta chain) and its context. These data belong to a study of T cells after yellow fever vaccination. Deletions cut 3 bases from V and 5 bases from J, with 8 bases between. The CDR3 runs to 12 residues. A single record per CDR3 protein comes from TCRdb applying MiXCR to the 5' RACE reads. The top ten hold 20% to 25% of the sample, which has over 65,000 distinct CDR3 sequences, roughly 13% seen once. The rearrangement joins TRBV12-3 or TRBV12-4 to TRBJ2-7; weak D call: TRBD2 (5 bases). The starting material was CD8+ T cells not binding an NS4B(214-222) dextramer, sorted from PBMCs, obtained 20 to 25 days after the first yellow fever vaccination. This TCR was recovered from a man between 18 and 29 years old who received the YFV17D yellow fever vaccine. CDR3 sequence (DNA): TGTGCCAGCAGTTTGGTGCGGGACGAGCAGTACTTC. It specifies CASSLVRDEQYF.